Shown below are 32 T cell receptor beta chains from a single sample sequenced in a study of T cells expressing NK-cell markers (TCRdb year 2020). Library preparation was by 5' RACE. The sample was run on an Illumina HiSeq 2000. TCRdb reprocessed the reads and assigns one entry to each CDR3 protein sequence, leaving out DNA. The sample's records list some 450,000 distinct CDR3 sequences. Of the sample, 6% to 8% falls within the top ten clones. Sequenced sample: blood T cells: a sorted CD56 or NKG2C T cell subset, CD4+ or CD8+ T cells, or bulk PBMC T cells (not recorded which). The source of these receptors is a woman between 18 and 69 years old in good health.

The CDR3 sequence is CASSPGAQNTEAFF. The chain links TRBV18 to TRBJ1-1; TCRdb indicates TRBD1, and absent DNA this call remains unverified. The CDR3 is made up of 14 amino acids. CDR1 KGHSH and CDR2 LQKENI come from the germline V gene.

The chain uses TRBV5-1 and TRBJ2-2; TCRdb reports TRBD2, a call that lacks DNA to check it against. Germline CDR1 reads SGHRS; CDR2 reads YFSETQ. This CDR3 has 15 residues. The CDR3 loop is CASGGGPSNTGELFF. The complete variable domain, with remaining parts taken from reference TRBV5-1 and TRBJ2-2, reads KAGVTQTPRYLIKTRGQQVTLSCSPISGHRSVSWYQQTPGQGLQFLFEYFSETQRNKGNFPGRFSGRQFSNSRSEMNVSTLELGDSALYLCASGGGPSNTGELFFGEGSRLTVL.

The V call is TRBV6-2 or TRBV6-3, the J call TRBJ2-2; TCRdb's D call of TRBD2 is untestable without DNA. This CDR3 spans 14 amino acids. Germline lookup yields CDR1 MNHEY and CDR2 SVGEGT. The CDR3 reads CASSLWELTGELFF.

The V gene is TRBV30, the J gene TRBJ2-5; TCRdb indicates TRBD2, and absent DNA this call remains unverified. Germline-derived CDR1 and CDR2 are GTSNPN and SVGIG (reference sequence). The CDR3 is 13 residues long. This chain's CDR3 is CAWTTTFGETQYF.

The chain combines TRBV5-1 with TRBJ2-3. Germline V gene lookup returns CDR1 SGHRS and CDR2 YFSETQ. This CDR3 region has 16 residues. CDR3 amino acids: CASSLDSLTSTDTQYF. The variable domain in full, completed from reference TRBV5-1 and TRBJ2-3, reads KAGVTQTPRYLIKTRGQQVTLSCSPISGHRSVSWYQQTPGQGLQFLFEYFSETQRNKGNFPGRFSGRQFSNSRSEMNVSTLELGDSALYLCASSLDSLTSTDTQYFGPGTRLTVL.

This CDR3 reads CASSYPDSGRTTQYF. The chain recombines TRBV28 with TRBJ2-5; TCRdb selects TRBD2, and the lack of DNA leaves this call unchecked. CDR3 length: 15 amino acids. Per the germline V gene, CDR1 is MDHEN and CDR2 is SYDVKM.

The chain recombines TRBV4-3 with TRBJ2-3. The CDR3 has 17 residues. From germline, CDR1 is LGHNA and CDR2 YSLEER. CDR3 sequence: CASSQDRGSSSTDTQYF.

This chain joins TRBV23-1 and TRBJ2-5; the D gene TCRdb calls, TRBD2, cannot be checked with no DNA. TRBV23-1 has ORF status, its function being uncertain. This CDR3 has 11 residues. The chain's CDR3 is CANVGGETQYF.

V and J are TRBV5-1 and TRBJ2-1; TCRdb returns TRBD2, unconfirmable since there is no DNA. The CDR3 extends over 15 amino acids. Germline V gene data show CDR1 as SGHRS and CDR2 as YFSETQ. The CDR3 loop is CASSWTSGNWNEQFF.

This CDR3 reads CASSQEGFGSPLHF. V usage is TRBV4-3 and J usage is TRBJ1-6. The CDR3 spans 14 residues. Germline assignment: CDR1 LGHNA and CDR2 YSLEER.

The chain is built from TRBV5-1 and TRBJ1-1; TCRdb picks TRBD1, but there is no DNA to check that call. The CDR3 contains 15 residues. Germline CDR1 is SGHRS and CDR2 is YFSETQ. The CDR3 here is CASSHGSSRGTEAFF.

The chain recombines TRBV25-1 with TRBJ2-3. Germline lookup yields CDR1 MGHDK and CDR2 SYGVNS. This CDR3 has 15 amino acids. The CDR3 region is CASSESIDSTDTQYF. The full variable domain, in which reference TRBV25-1 and TRBJ2-3 provide the parts outside the CDR3, is EADIYQTPRYLVIGTGKKITLECSQTMGHDKMYWYQQDPGMELHLIHYSYGVNSTEKGDLSSESTVSRIRTEHFPLTLESARPSHTSQYLCASSESIDSTDTQYFGPGTRLTVL.

This sequence joins TRBV20-1 and TRBJ2-7; the D gene TCRdb calls, TRBD1, cannot be checked with no DNA. Germline values: CDR1 DFQATT, CDR2 SNEGSKA (reference sequence). The CDR3 sequence is 13 residues long. Here the CDR3 reads CSAYGTGNYEQYF.

The chain couples TRBV20-1 to TRBJ2-1; as DNA is missing, the TRBD2 call by TCRdb cannot be tested. The germline V gene encodes CDR1 DFQATT and CDR2 SNEGSKA (reference sequence). The length of the CDR3 is 15 residues. CDR3 residues: CSARTSGSILNEQFF.

V is TRBV5-6 and J is TRBJ2-1. The CDR3 length is 12 residues. Germline assignment: CDR1 SGHDT and CDR2 YYEEEE. The CDR3 sequence: CASSSTVAEQFF.

The gene calls are TRBV5-1 and TRBJ2-1; TCRdb proposes TRBD2, but this gene call is untestable without DNA. The CDR3 spans 15 residues. Germline assignment: CDR1 SGHRS and CDR2 YFSETQ. CDR3 sequence: CASSLGTSGKNEQFF.

The chain employs TRBV14 and TRBJ1-2. The CDR3 has 17 amino acids. Germline V gives CDR1 SGHDN, CDR2 FVKESK. The chain's CDR3 is CASSQEIGALANYGYTF.

The chain couples TRBV4-3 to TRBJ1-4; the D call of TRBD1 rests on TCRdb alone, since no DNA is present to check it. The germline CDR1 and CDR2 sequences are LGHNA and YSLEER. The length of the CDR3 is 13 residues. CDR3: CASSPGGGQKLFF.

The genes are TRBV12-3 or TRBV12-4 and TRBJ2-7; TCRdb picks TRBD1, but there is no DNA to check that call. The CDR3 consists of 16 residues. CDR3 in amino acids: CASSPPGAAYPYEQYF.

The rearrangement uses TRBV12-3 or TRBV12-4 and TRBJ1-6; TCRdb returns TRBD1, unconfirmable since there is no DNA. The CDR3 has 14 amino acids. CDR3 sequence reads: CASSRQAEFSPLHF.

CDR3 protein: CAISANRGPTDTQYF. The chain couples TRBV10-3 to TRBJ2-3; TCRdb calls TRBD1, which cannot be checked without DNA. Germline CDR1 reads ENHRY; CDR2 reads SYGVKD. The length of the CDR3 is 15 residues.

The rearrangement links TRBV10-1 to TRBJ2-5. The length of the CDR3 is 13 residues. Germline assignment: CDR1 WNHNN and CDR2 SYGVQD (reference sequence). CDR3 loop: CASSDGLQETQYF.

The gene calls are TRBV5-1 and TRBJ2-2; the TCRdb D gene call, TRBD1, has no DNA to confirm it. CDR3 size: 15 residues. The V gene's germline CDR1 is SGHRS and CDR2 YFSETQ. The CDR3 is CASSLVGGSTGELFF.

The gene calls are TRBV20-1 and TRBJ1-1. This CDR3 is built from 13 residues. Germline assignment: CDR1 DFQATT and CDR2 SNEGSKA (reference sequence). The chain's CDR3 is CSAPRTRGGEAFF.

The chain combines TRBV6-2 or TRBV6-3 with TRBJ1-5. The CDR3 runs to 15 residues. Germline CDR1 MNHEY, CDR2 SVGEGT. The chain's CDR3 is CASSSAGPFNQPQHF.

The chain employs TRBV24-1 and TRBJ2-5; TCRdb outputs TRBD2, but without DNA this stays unchecked. This CDR3 comprises 15 residues. Per the germline V gene, CDR1 is KGHDR and CDR2 is SFDVKD. The CDR3 sequence is CATSDRLAAQETQYF.

The V and J genes are TRBV20-1 and TRBJ1-3; as DNA is missing, the TRBD1 call by TCRdb cannot be tested. This CDR3 region has 14 residues. The germline V gene has CDR1 DFQATT and CDR2 SNEGSKA (reference sequence). The CDR3 loop is CSAPLSNSGNTIYF.

This chain connects TRBV18 to TRBJ2-1; TCRdb calls TRBD2, which cannot be checked without DNA. Germline loops: CDR1 KGHSH, CDR2 LQKENI. The CDR3 consists of 14 residues. CDR3 loop: CASSPTRTPPEQFF.

The J gene is TRBJ2-5, the V gene TRBV18; no DNA is available, so the TRBD2 call from TCRdb remains unchecked. CDR1 KGHSH and CDR2 LQKENI come from the germline V gene. The CDR3 is 15 amino acids. CDR3 sequence: CASSRSLAWEETQYF.

J is TRBJ2-2 and V is TRBV20-1; TCRdb gives TRBD1 as the D gene, but with no DNA this cannot be confirmed. The CDR3 is 12 residues long. Germline-derived CDR1 and CDR2 are DFQATT and SNEGSKA (reference sequence). CDR3 amino acids: CSASTGREELFF.

V and J are TRBV7-9 and TRBJ2-4; TCRdb's D call of TRBD1 is untestable without DNA. CDR1 and CDR2 from the germline V gene are SEHNR and FQNEAQ (reference sequence). This CDR3 is 13 amino acids long. The CDR3 protein is CASSLVPGYIQYF.

The chain has TRBV11-1 and TRBJ2-1; TCRdb designates TRBD1, a call that cannot be tested without DNA. The CDR3 loop spans 16 amino acids. Germline assignment: CDR1 SGHAT and CDR2 FQDESV (reference sequence). CDR3 protein: CASSLGIRETGNEQFF.